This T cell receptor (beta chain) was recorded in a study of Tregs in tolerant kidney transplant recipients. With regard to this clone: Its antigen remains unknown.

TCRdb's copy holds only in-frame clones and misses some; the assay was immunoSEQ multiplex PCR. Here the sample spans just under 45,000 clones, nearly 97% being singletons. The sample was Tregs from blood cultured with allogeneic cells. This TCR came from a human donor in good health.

The CDR3 here is CASSPRDSYNTEAFF. In DNA form, the CDR3 reads TGTGCCAGCAGCCCCCGGGACAGTTACAACACTGAAGCTTTCTTT. V and J are TRBV7-8 and TRBJ1-1; 7 bases match TRBD1. The CDR3 has 15 residues. Trimming at V came to 5 bases and at J to 2 bases, leaving 8 bases not matched to a gene. CDR1 is SGHVS and CDR2 is FQNEAQ in the germline V gene.